The rows below give T cell receptor beta chains drawn from one sample of a study of T cells in narcolepsy. TCRdb keeps only in-frame clones here, not all; method: immunoSEQ multiplex PCR. This sample has tens of thousands of clones; approximately 89% occur once, and the top ten carry 1% to 1.5%. Sequencing was performed on CD45RA- memory CD4+ T cells from PBMCs. These TCRs come from a human donor with narcolepsy. Both conserved end residues are part of each CDR3. The order of the fields is clone size, D gene, V gene, J gene, CDR3 protein, CDR3 DNA. A D gene is named only where the DNA matches it firmly. Not every row has a clone size; where given, it reads once, few, many or a size class.

once	TRBD1	TRBV23-1	TRBJ1-6	CASSRTGGNSPLHF	TGCGCCAGCAGTCGGACAGGGGGCAATTCACCCCTCCACTTT
once	NA	TRBV7-9	TRBJ2-7	CASSASSYEQYF	TGTGCCAGCAGCGCTAGCTCCTACGAGCAGTACTTC
once	TRBD2	TRBV7-2	TRBJ2-1	CASSLATSGGLYNEQFF	TGTGCCAGCAGCTTAGCGACTAGCGGGGGACTATACAATGAGCAGTTCTTC
once	TRBD2	TRBV6-5	TRBJ2-7	CASSYSGTSGKYEQYF	TGTGCCAGCAGTTACTCGGGGACTAGCGGGAAATACGAGCAGTACTTC
NA	NA	TRBV7-3	TRBJ2-7	CASSSNGGANYEQYF	TGTGCCAGCAGCTCCAATGGGGGGGCCAACTACGAGCAGTACTTC
NA	NA	TRBV10-2	TRBJ2-7	CASSEGGPEQYF	TGCGCCAGCAGTGAGGGGGGTCCCGAGCAGTACTTC
once	NA	TRBV6-5	TRBJ1-1	CALLSGAGTEAFF	TGTGCGCTACTGTCCGGGGCGGGCACTGAAGCTTTCTTT
NA	NA	TRBV9	TRBJ1-2	CASSKGQGLANYGYTF	TGTGCCAGCAGCAAAGGGCAGGGCTTAGCTAACTATGGCTACACCTTC
NA	NA	TRBV2	TRBJ1-5	CASSDPGQPQHF	TGTGCCAGCAGTGATCCCGGTCAGCCCCAGCATTTT
NA	TRBD1	TRBV11-2	TRBJ1-3	CASSNYRGGSSGNTIYF	TGTGCCAGCAGCAACTACAGGGGTGGAAGCTCTGGAAACACCATATATTTT
NA	NA	TRBV9	TRBJ1-3	CASSVTDSGNTIYF	TGTGCCAGCAGCGTAACCGACTCTGGAAACACCATATATTTT
NA	NA	TRBV7-2	TRBJ2-5	CASSSQRSGAGETQYF	TGTGCCAGCAGCTCACAGAGGTCGGGGGCGGGGGAGACCCAGTACTTC
NA	NA	TRBV7-3	TRBJ2-5	CASSPQGSQETQYF	TGTGCCAGCAGCCCACAGGGTTCCCAAGAGACCCAGTACTTC
NA	NA	TRBV7-9	TRBJ1-4	CASSLQGTNEKLFF	TGTGCCAGCAGCTTACAGGGAACTAATGAAAAACTGTTTTTT
NA	NA	TRBV7-8	TRBJ2-3	CASSFQQPATHTDTQYF	TGTGCCAGCAGCTTTCAACAGCCCGCCACGCACACAGATACGCAGTATTTT
NA	NA	TRBV5-1	TRBJ2-1	CASRESSEQFF	TGCGCCAGCAGAGAGTCGAGTGAGCAGTTCTTC
NA	TRBD1	TRBV9	TRBJ2-3	CASSVGDREDTDTQYF	TGTGCCAGCAGCGTAGGAGACAGGGAAGACACAGATACGCAGTATTTT
NA	TRBD2	TRBV5-4	TRBJ2-1	CASNDRGGEQFF	TGTGCCAGCAACGACCGGGGGGGTGAGCAGTTCTTC
NA	NA	TRBV6-5	TRBJ2-5	CASSPRDGQETQYF	TGTGCCAGCAGCCCCAGGGACGGCCAAGAGACCCAGTACTTC
NA	TRBD2	TRBV11-3	TRBJ2-5	CASSLGRLAGGQETQYF	TGTGCCAGCAGCTTAGGACGACTAGCGGGGGGGCAAGAGACCCAGTACTTC
once	TRBD2	TRBV30	TRBJ2-3	CAWSLASGSLADTQYF	TGTGCCTGGAGTTTAGCTAGCGGGAGTTTAGCAGATACGCAGTATTTT
NA	TRBD2	TRBV9	TRBJ2-4	CASSVDSASGIKNIQYF	TGTGCCAGCAGCGTAGATTCGGCTAGCGGGATAAAAAACATTCAGTACTTC
NA	NA	TRBV5-1	TRBJ1-2	CASRMYLQGNYGYTF	TGCGCCAGCAGAATGTATCTCCAGGGAAACTATGGCTACACCTTC
NA	NA	TRBV10-3	TRBJ2-3	CAIHSGSSTDTQYF	TGTGCCATCCACAGCGGGTCTAGCACAGATACGCAGTATTTT
NA	TRBD1	TRBV6-6	TRBJ1-4	CASSQQTGRYEKLFF	TGTGCCAGCAGTCAGCAGACAGGGCGATATGAAAAACTGTTTTTT
NA	NA	TRBV9	TRBJ1-6	CASSVGLDNSPLHF	TGTGCCAGCAGCGTAGGTCTAGATAATTCACCCCTCCACTTT
once	NA	TRBV5-8	TRBJ1-5	CASSPLVQPQHF	TGTGCCAGCAGCCCGTTGGTTCAGCCCCAGCATTTT
NA	TRBD2	TRBV6-1	TRBJ2-2	CASSLTGLADGELFF	TGTGCCAGCAGTCTCACCGGACTAGCGGATGGGGAGCTGTTTTTT
once	TRBD1	TRBV7-3	TRBJ1-2	CASSWDRESGYTF	TGTGCCAGCAGCTGGGACAGGGAATCAGGCTACACCTTC
NA	NA	TRBV5-4	TRBJ1-4	CASSARAIEKLFF	TGTGCCAGCAGCGCCAGGGCTATTGAAAAACTGTTTTTT
NA	NA	TRBV27	TRBJ2-1	CASSLLGRGGGYNEQFF	TGTGCCAGCAGTCTCCTGGGTCGGGGCGGAGGGTACAATGAGCAGTTCTTC
few	NA	TRBV23-1	TRBJ2-6	CASSPGVGANVLTF	TGCGCCAGCAGTCCCGGGGTAGGGGCCAACGTCCTGACTTTC
NA	NA	TRBV5-1	TRBJ1-3	CASSLLDSSPGNTIYF	TGCGCCAGCAGCTTGTTGGACAGCAGCCCTGGAAACACCATATATTTT
NA	NA	TRBV6-4	TRBJ1-1	CASSDSAGVNTEAFF	TGTGCCAGCAGTGACTCTGCAGGGGTGAACACTGAAGCTTTCTTT
NA	TRBD2	TRBV5-4	TRBJ2-7	CASSSSGRASEQYF	TGTGCCAGCAGCTCTAGCGGGAGGGCCAGCGAGCAGTACTTC
NA	TRBD2	TRBV11-3	TRBJ2-5	CASSSPGGLAGGPQETQYF	TGTGCCAGCAGCTCACCCGGTGGACTAGCGGGAGGCCCACAAGAGACCCAGTACTTC
NA	TRBD2	TRBV6-4	TRBJ2-3	CASRWAGLESQDTQYF	TGTGCCAGCCGGTGGGCGGGACTAGAGTCCCAGGATACGCAGTATTTT
few	NA	TRBV2	TRBJ2-7	CASSERDYEQYF	TGTGCCAGCAGTGAACGAGACTACGAGCAGTACTTC
NA	NA	TRBV14	TRBJ2-2	CASSQETLTGELFF	TGTGCCAGCAGCCAAGAGACCCTAACCGGGGAGCTGTTTTTT
NA	NA	TRBV29-1	TRBJ1-4	CSVYIRTNEKLFF	TGCAGCGTCTACATAAGAACTAATGAAAAACTGTTTTTT
NA	NA	TRBV7-2	TRBJ2-1	CASSPRGLSNEQFF	TGTGCCAGCAGCCCCCGGGGGCTGAGCAATGAGCAGTTCTTC
NA	TRBD1	TRBV7-8	TRBJ1-1	CASSRDRVTEAFF	TGTGCCAGCAGCCGGGACAGGGTTACTGAAGCTTTCTTT
NA	TRBD1	TRBV25-1	TRBJ2-3	CASSVGTGGVTDTQYF	TGTGCCAGCAGTGTGGGGACAGGGGGTGTCACAGATACGCAGTATTTT
NA	NA	TRBV18	TRBJ2-3	CASSRGGTDTQYF	TGTGCCAGCTCAAGAGGGGGCACAGATACGCAGTATTTT
once	TRBD1	TRBV4-1	TRBJ1-2	CASSQPGTGIRGYTF	TGCGCCAGCAGCCAACCCGGGACAGGGATTCGTGGCTACACCTTC
NA	NA	TRBV14	TRBJ1-1	CASSPTVLVGGEAFF	TGTGCCAGCAGCCCGACCGTTTTGGTAGGGGGGGAAGCTTTCTTT
NA	NA	TRBV7-8	TRBJ2-7	CASSQETYEQYF	TGTGCCAGCAGCCAGGAGACCTACGAGCAGTACTTC
NA	TRBD2	TRBV6-1	TRBJ2-3	CASSGREDTDTQYF	TGTGCCAGCAGTGGGCGGGAGGACACAGATACGCAGTATTTT
NA	NA	TRBV4-3	TRBJ2-3	CASSQDRASRRSDTQYF	TGCGCCAGCAGCCAAGATAGGGCCAGCCGGCGAAGCGATACGCAGTATTTT
NA	NA	TRBV30	TRBJ2-1	CAWSVEWGRRSYNEQFF	TGTGCCTGGAGTGTAGAGTGGGGGCGCAGGTCCTACAATGAGCAGTTCTTC
NA	NA	TRBV2	TRBJ2-6	CAGERGGGANVLTF	TGTGCGGGGGAAAGGGGGGGTGGGGCCAACGTCCTGACTTTC
NA	NA	TRBV27	TRBJ2-7	CASSLQPHPSTYEQYF	TGTGCCAGCAGTTTACAACCGCACCCCAGCACCTACGAGCAGTACTTC
NA	NA	TRBV23-1	TRBJ2-7	CASSQTGGARTYEQYF	TGCGCCAGCAGTCAAACTGGCGGGGCTCGCACCTACGAGCAGTACTTC
NA	NA	TRBV18	TRBJ2-7	CASSRGGEQYF	TGTGCCAGCTCAAGAGGGGGCGAGCAGTACTTC